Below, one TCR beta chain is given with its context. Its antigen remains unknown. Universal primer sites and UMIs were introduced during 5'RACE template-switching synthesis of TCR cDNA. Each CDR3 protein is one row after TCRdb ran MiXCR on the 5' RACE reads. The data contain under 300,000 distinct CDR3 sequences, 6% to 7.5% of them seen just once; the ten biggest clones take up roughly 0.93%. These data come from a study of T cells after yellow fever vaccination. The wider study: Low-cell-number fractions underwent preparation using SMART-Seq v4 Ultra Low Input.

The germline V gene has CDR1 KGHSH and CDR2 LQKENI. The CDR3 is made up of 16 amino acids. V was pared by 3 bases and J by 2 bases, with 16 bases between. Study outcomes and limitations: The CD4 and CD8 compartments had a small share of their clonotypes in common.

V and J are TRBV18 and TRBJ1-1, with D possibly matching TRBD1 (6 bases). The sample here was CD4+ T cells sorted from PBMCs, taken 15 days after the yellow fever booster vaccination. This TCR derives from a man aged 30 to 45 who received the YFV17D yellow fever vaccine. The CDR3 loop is CASSPIQGTGNTEAFF. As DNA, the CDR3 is TGTGCCAGCTCACCGATCCAGGGGACGGGAAACACTGAAGCTTTCTTT.